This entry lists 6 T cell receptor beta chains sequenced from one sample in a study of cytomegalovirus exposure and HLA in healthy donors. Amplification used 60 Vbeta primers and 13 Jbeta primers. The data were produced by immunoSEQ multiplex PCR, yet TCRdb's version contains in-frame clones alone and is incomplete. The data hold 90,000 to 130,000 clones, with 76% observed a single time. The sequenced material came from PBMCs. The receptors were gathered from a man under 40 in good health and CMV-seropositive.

The CDR3 DNA reads TGTGCCAGCAGTTTTCGGGGGGCGCAGACTCTCTATGGCTACACCTTC. Its translation: CASSFRGAQTLYGYTF. The genes are TRBV27 and TRBJ1-2; tentative D call: TRBD1 (6 bases). Germline values: CDR1 MNHEY, CDR2 SMNVEV (reference sequence). The CDR3 totals 16 residues. Between the trimmed V and J ends, which lost 3 bases and 4 bases, there was a span of 18 bases.

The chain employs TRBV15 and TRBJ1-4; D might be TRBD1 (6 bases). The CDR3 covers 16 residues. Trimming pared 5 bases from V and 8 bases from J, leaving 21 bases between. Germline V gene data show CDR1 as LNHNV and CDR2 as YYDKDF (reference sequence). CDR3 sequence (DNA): TGTGCCACCAGCGTCAGTGCCGCAGGGGCAAAGGAAAAACTGTTTTTT. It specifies CATSVSAAGAKEKLFF.

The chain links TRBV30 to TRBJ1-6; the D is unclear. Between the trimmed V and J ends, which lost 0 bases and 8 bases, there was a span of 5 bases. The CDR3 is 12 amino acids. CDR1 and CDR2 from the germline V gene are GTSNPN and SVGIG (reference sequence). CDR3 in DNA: TGTGCCTGGAGTGTAACAGATTCACCCCTCCACTTT. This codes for CAWSVTDSPLHF.

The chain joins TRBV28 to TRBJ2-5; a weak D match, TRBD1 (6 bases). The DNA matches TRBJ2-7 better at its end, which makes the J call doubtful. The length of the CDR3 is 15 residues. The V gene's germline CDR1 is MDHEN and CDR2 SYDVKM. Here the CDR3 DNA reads TGTGCCAGCAGGAAAGGGGGATTCCGAACCTACGAGCAGTACTTC. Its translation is CASRKGGFRTYEQYF.

The CDR3 DNA follows: TGTGCCAGCAGTGAGGGTCAAGAGACCCAGTACTTC. Translated: CASSEGQETQYF. The V and J genes are TRBV28 and TRBJ2-5; tentative D call: TRBD2 (5 bases). Per the germline V gene, CDR1 is MDHEN and CDR2 is SYDVKM. The ends were cut back, 5 bases at V and 2 bases at J, with 6 bases in the middle. This CDR3 comprises 12 residues.

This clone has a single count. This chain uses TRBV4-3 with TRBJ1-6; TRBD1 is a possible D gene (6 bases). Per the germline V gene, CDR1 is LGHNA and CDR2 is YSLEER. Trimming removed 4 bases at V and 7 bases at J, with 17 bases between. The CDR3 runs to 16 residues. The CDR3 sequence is CASSPLGQGLNSPLHF. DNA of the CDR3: TGCGCCAGCAGCCCCCTCGGGCAGGGGTTGAATTCACCCCTCCACTTT.